The 12 T cell receptor beta chains in this list originate from one sample, sequenced in a study of blood T cell repertoires in COVID-19. This table comes from immunoSEQ multiplex PCR, and its TCRdb copy is limited to in-frame clones, with some not included. The sample yields 200,000 to 250,000 clones, 70% to 90% seen once. The sequenced material came from PBMCs or T cells enriched from blood (not recorded which). The receptors shown here come from a woman aged 50 to 65 with acute COVID-19.

This clone was detected only once. The chain carries TRBV29-1 and TRBJ2-5; TRBD2 matches at 8 bases. The CDR3 has 14 residues. Looked up from germline, CDR1 is SQVTM and CDR2 is ANQGSEA. Trimming cost V 6 bases and J 2 bases; bases outside gene matches: 8. For the CDR3, the DNA is TGCAGCGTCCGGGGACTAGTGGAGCAAGAGACCCAGTACTTC. It codes for CSVRGLVEQETQYF.

The V call is TRBV12-3 or TRBV12-4, the J call TRBJ1-1, with no clear D. There are 11 residues in the CDR3. Trimming pared 4 bases from V and 6 bases from J, leaving 6 bases between. The CDR3 loop is CASSYGAEAFF. DNA of the CDR3: TGTGCCAGCAGTTACGGAGCTGAAGCTTTCTTT.

The chain links TRBV5-6 to TRBJ2-1; TRBD2 matches 10 bases. The J segment lost 4 bases and the V segment lost 4 bases, leaving 11 bases of the junction unmatched. This CDR3 spans 17 amino acids. Per the germline V gene, CDR1 is SGHDT and CDR2 is YYEEEE. The CDR3 sequence: CASSRIPSGGPYNEQFF. The CDR3 nucleotides read TGTGCCAGCAGCCGTATACCTAGCGGGGGCCCGTACAATGAGCAGTTCTTC.

The V and J genes are TRBV3-1 (or the pseudogene TRBV3-2) and TRBJ1-5; 9 bases agree with TRBD1. In germline, CDR1 is LGHDT, CDR2 YNNKEL (reference sequence). This CDR3 spans 15 amino acids. V shed 0 bases and J 5 bases; nucleotides not matched to a gene: 2. CDR3 sequence reads: CASSQDRTGDQPQHF. In DNA, the CDR3 is TGTGCCAGCAGCCAAGATAGGACAGGGGATCAGCCCCAGCATTTT.

The V call is TRBV30, the J call TRBJ2-3; 11 nucleotides agree with TRBD1. Germline V gives CDR1 GTSNPN, CDR2 SVGIG (reference sequence). V was clipped by 0 bases and J by 4 bases; unmatched bases: 3. The CDR3 covers 15 residues. DNA for the CDR3: TGTGCCTGGAGTGTTAAGGGACAGGGGGCAGATACGCAGTATTTT. Its protein product is CAWSVKGQGADTQYF.

The chain combines TRBV7-9 with TRBJ1-2; TRBD1 aligns across 7 bases. J was trimmed by 0 bases and V by 5 bases; bases with no gene match: 3. The CDR3 length is 14 residues. Germline loops: CDR1 SEHNR, CDR2 FQNEAQ (reference sequence). The CDR3 reads CASSRDRANYGYTF. The CDR3 DNA follows: TGTGCCAGCAGCCGAGACAGGGCTAACTATGGCTACACCTTC.

The genes are TRBV10-1 and TRBJ1-6; D is unresolved. Germline CDR1 and CDR2: WNHNN and SYGVQD (reference sequence). The V and J ends lost 7 bases and 5 bases respectively, with 12 bases between them. This CDR3 region has 14 residues. This chain's CDR3 is CASILTPNNSPLHF. The CDR3 bases are TGCGCCAGCATACTGACACCTAATAATTCACCCCTCCACTTT.

This clone was seen ten or more times. The V call is TRBV3-1 (or the pseudogene TRBV3-2), the J call TRBJ2-7; maybe TRBD2 (6 bases). Germline CDR1 LGHDT, CDR2 YNNKEL (reference sequence). This CDR3 spans 16 amino acids. V was cut by 0 bases and J by 2 bases, with 14 bases left in between. CDR3 in DNA: TGTGCCAGCAGCCAAGACCCCCCGGGCGGGACCTACGAGCAGTACTTC. This translates into CASSQDPPGGTYEQYF.

CDR3 loop: CASSTGIYNEQFF. CDR3 DNA sequence: TGTGCCAGCAGTACAGGGATCTACAATGAGCAGTTCTTC. The chain employs TRBV27 and TRBJ2-1; the D gene is possibly TRBD1 (6 bases). Germline CDR1 reads MNHEY; CDR2 reads SMNVEV (reference sequence). Trimming took 5 bases from V and 3 from J, leaving 8 bases between them. The CDR3 has 13 amino acids.

The chain carries TRBV5-1 and TRBJ2-5; 12 bases are a match to TRBD2. Losses at the gene ends were 4 bases for V and 0 bases for J; bases not matched to a gene: 4. The V gene's germline CDR1 is SGHRS and CDR2 YFSETQ. The CDR3 covers 16 residues. The CDR3 DNA is TGCGCCAGCAGCACGGGGACTAGCGGGTACCAAGAGACCCAGTACTTC. It encodes CASSTGTSGYQETQYF.

The chain combines TRBV3-1 (or the pseudogene TRBV3-2) with TRBJ2-7; D is ambiguous. This CDR3 has 15 amino acids. Germline values: CDR1 LGHDT, CDR2 YNNKEL (reference sequence). V lost 0 bases and J lost 6, with 15 bases in between. Here the CDR3 DNA reads TGTGCCAGCAGCCAAGATCTACAGAGAAATGGCGAGCAGTACTTC. It yields the protein CASSQDLQRNGEQYF.

V usage is TRBV5-4 and J usage is TRBJ2-7; a possible D gene is TRBD1 (6 bases). Trimming left V 2 bases short and J 2 bases short, with 20 bases between. Per germline, CDR1 SGHNT and CDR2 YYREEE (reference sequence). This CDR3 comprises 17 residues. DNA of the CDR3: TGTGCCAGCAGCTTAACGCAGGGACAACGGAGAGCCTACGAGCAGTACTTC. Translating it yields CASSLTQGQRRAYEQYF.